The sequence of this TCR beta chain was determined in a study of graft-versus-host responses after intestinal transplantation. The overall study: The transplants performed in recipients were multivisceral, liver-intestinal, or isolated intestinal. Tacrolimus plus steroids were given to all recipients for about three years, preceded by anti-thymocyte globulin induction.

As for this clone: What it binds is unknown.

Assay: immunoSEQ multiplex PCR; the TCRdb copy retains only in-frame clones and omits some. The sample contains over 100,000 clones, approximately 95% of which appear only once. Study results and limitations: The presence of high graft-versus-host to host-versus-graft clonal ratios in allografts characterized patients with graft-donor T cell macrochimerism. Some GvH clones were seen earlier in gut or blood, suggesting intestinal origin.

Per the germline V gene, CDR1 is MNHNS and CDR2 is SASEGT. The CDR3 covers 14 residues. The V and J ends lost 4 bases and 0 bases respectively, with 10 bases between them. The sequences come from unstimulated CD8+ T cells sorted from spleen or lymph node cells, collected before intestinal transplant. This sequence was found in a human donor who received an intestinal transplant. The chain recombines TRBV6-1 with TRBJ2-7; tentatively, D is TRBD1 or TRBD2 (5 bases each). DNA for the CDR3: TGTGCCAGCAGTGCTTGGGGGAGCTCCTACGAGCAGTACTTC. As protein: CASSAWGSSYEQYF.